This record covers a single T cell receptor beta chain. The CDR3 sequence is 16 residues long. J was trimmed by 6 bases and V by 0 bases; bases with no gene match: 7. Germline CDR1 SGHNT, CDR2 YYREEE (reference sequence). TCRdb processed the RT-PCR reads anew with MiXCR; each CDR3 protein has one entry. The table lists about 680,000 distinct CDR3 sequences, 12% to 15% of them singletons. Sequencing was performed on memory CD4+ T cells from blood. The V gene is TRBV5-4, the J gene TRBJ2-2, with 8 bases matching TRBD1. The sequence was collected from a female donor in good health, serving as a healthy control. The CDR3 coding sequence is TGTGCCAGCAGCTTGGCACAGGGGGGCAACGCCGGGGAGCTGTTTTTT. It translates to CASSLAQGGNAGELFF.